One and the same sample provided the 23 T cell receptor beta chains below, sequenced in a study of T cell repertoires in cytomegalovirus infection. From the reads, TCRdb called clonotypes with MiXCR, one entry per CDR3 protein. The sample lists 310,000 or so distinct CDR3 sequences; 15% to 20% were seen once. Sequenced: PBMCs. Receptor source: a human donor in good health (CMV status not recorded). Some clones in this sample may be carry-over from other donors' samples.

This clonotype has at least ten counts. The chain employs TRBV6-5 and TRBJ2-7, with TRBD1 identical over 8 bases. The CDR3 contains 15 residues. The junction had 8 bases not matched to a gene; V was cut back by 2 bases and J by 5 bases. CDR1 and CDR2 from the germline V gene are MNHEY and SVGAGI. CDR3 bases: TGTGCCAGCAGTTACCCTGGACAGGGTCTCGACGAGCAGTACTTC. Translation: CASSYPGQGLDEQYF.

This clonotype showed up just a few times. The chain recombines TRBV2 with TRBJ2-5; D remains unclear. Germline CDR1 reads SNHLY; CDR2 reads FYNNEI. This CDR3 has 12 amino acids. Trimming stripped 4 bases from V and 7 bases from J, with 10 bases between. CDR3 region: CASSGDARTQYF. The CDR3 DNA reads TGTGCCAGCAGTGGTGACGCGCGGACCCAGTACTTC.

This sequence joins TRBV9 and TRBJ2-7; D gene uncertain. This CDR3 spans 14 amino acids. V lost 3 bases and J lost 3, with 13 bases in between. The germline V gene encodes CDR1 SGDLS and CDR2 YYNGEE. Written as DNA, the CDR3 is TGTGCCAGCAGCGGTAGCCACTCTGTCTACGAGCAGTACTTC. Translation: CASSGSHSVYEQYF.

This clonotype was picked up many times. The V gene is TRBV7-2, the J gene TRBJ2-5; maybe TRBD1 (6 bases). CDR3 length: 13 amino acids. Germline V gives CDR1 SGHTA, CDR2 FQGNSA. Trimming pared 3 bases from V and 4 bases from J, leaving 9 bases between. For the CDR3, the DNA is TGTGCCAGCAGCTTCGGGACAATAGAGACCCAGTACTTC. It is translated as CASSFGTIETQYF.

This clonotype was counted a few times. V and J are TRBV20-1 and TRBJ2-3; perhaps TRBD1 as D (6 bases). V dropped 1 base and J dropped 10 bases, with 21 bases sitting between them. The V gene's germline CDR1 is DFQATT and CDR2 SNEGSKA (reference sequence). CDR3 length: 15 amino acids. CDR3 DNA: TGCAGTGCTAGAGTCGTTTCCAGGGGCTGGGAGTCGCAGTATTTT. As protein: CSARVVSRGWESQYF.

This clonotype was seen a handful of times. The genes are TRBV25-1 and TRBJ2-3, with a tentative D call TRBD2 (7 bases). This CDR3 comprises 15 residues. Germline CDR1 reads MGHDK; CDR2 reads SYGVNS. Trimming took 0 bases from V and 4 from J, leaving 11 bases between them. CDR3 bases: TGTGCCAGCAGTGAATACGTGGGGGGGCCAGATACGCAGTATTTT. The encoded protein is CASSEYVGGPDTQYF. Based on the CDR3 plus reference TRBV25-1 and TRBJ2-3, the full variable domain is EADIYQTPRYLVIGTGKKITLECSQTMGHDKMYWYQQDPGMELHLIHYSYGVNSTEKGDLSSESTVSRIRTEHFPLTLESARPSHTSQYLCASSEYVGGPDTQYFGPGTRLTVL.

At least ten counts were recorded for this clonotype. The V and J genes are TRBV6-1 and TRBJ1-3, with D unresolved. V was shortened by 6 bases and J by 0 bases, with 9 bases between the two germline ends. This CDR3 spans 14 amino acids. Germline lookup yields CDR1 MNHNS and CDR2 SASEGT. This CDR3 is CASRLTTSGNTIYF. The CDR3 nucleotides are TGTGCCAGCAGACTCACCACCTCTGGAAACACCATATATTTT.

This clonotype was seen a few times. V and J are TRBV6-2 or TRBV6-3 and TRBJ1-2; D unclear. The CDR3 runs 13 residues. V lost 6 bases and J lost 3, with 11 bases in between. Germline CDR1 MNHEY, CDR2 SVGEGT. CDR3 protein: CASRSRVHYGYTF. The CDR3 DNA follows: TGTGCCAGCAGGTCTCGAGTGCACTATGGCTACACCTTC.

The V call is TRBV7-9, the J call TRBJ2-1; 7 bases line up with TRBD1. Germline CDR1 reads SEHNR; CDR2 reads FQNEAQ (reference sequence). The CDR3 consists of 15 residues. J was trimmed by 2 bases and V by 5 bases; bases with no gene match: 6. The CDR3 DNA reads as TGTGCCAGCAGCCTGGGGGACAGTGCCTACAATGAGCAGTTCTTC. Amino acids: CASSLGDSAYNEQFF.

V and J are TRBV20-1 and TRBJ2-3; D is tentatively TRBD1 or TRBD2 (5 bases each). CDR3 size: 13 residues. V was pared by 4 bases and J by 3 bases, with 11 bases between. CDR1 is DFQATT and CDR2 is SNEGSKA in the germline V gene (reference sequence). The CDR3 protein is CSAIYGATDTQYF. The CDR3 DNA is TGCAGTGCTATCTACGGGGCAACAGATACGCAGTATTTT.

There are many counts of this clonotype. CDR3 sequence reads: CASSITRTGGGYTF. CDR3 DNA: TGTGCCAGCAGCATCACACGGACAGGGGGGGGCTACACCTTC. This chain connects TRBV7-2 to TRBJ1-2, with 10 positions matching TRBD1. The CDR3 spans 14 residues. Germline CDR1 SGHTA, CDR2 FQGNSA. The V and J ends lost 5 bases and 8 bases, in that order; junction bases with no gene match: 8.

This sequence joins TRBV2 and TRBJ2-1; maybe TRBD1 (6 bases). V was trimmed by 0 bases and J by 9 bases, leaving 12 bases between them. Germline assignment: CDR1 SNHLY and CDR2 FYNNEI. The CDR3 runs 14 residues. CDR3 bases: TGTGCCAGCAGTGAAGCTCGGCAGGGGTCTGAGCAGTTCTTC. This sequence encodes CASSEARQGSEQFF.

This clonotype was counted a few times. The chain joins TRBV7-3 to TRBJ1-3; 9 positions match TRBD1. The CDR3 has 17 amino acids. Germline trimming cut 5 bases from V and 0 bases from J; bases unmatched to any gene: 8. Germline CDR1 SGHTA, CDR2 FQGTGA. DNA for the CDR3: TGTGCCAGCAGCCCCGGACAGGGGTTGTCCTCTGGAAACACCATATATTTT. Encoded protein: CASSPGQGLSSGNTIYF.

This clonotype was recorded at least ten times. The rearrangement joins TRBV7-2 to TRBJ2-5, with no clear D. Trimming pared 1 base from V and 3 bases from J, leaving 6 bases between. The length of the CDR3 is 13 residues. CDR1 and CDR2 from the germline V gene are SGHTA and FQGNSA. In DNA, the CDR3 is TGTGCCAGCAGCTTAGGGAAGAAAGAGACCCAGTACTTC. It yields the protein CASSLGKKETQYF. The full variable domain, rest sourced from reference TRBV7-2 and TRBJ2-5, is GAGVSQSPSNKVTEKGKDVELRCDPISGHTALYWYRQSLGQGLEFLIYFQGNSAPDKSGLPSDRFSAERTGGSVSTLTIQRTQQEDSAVYLCASSLGKKETQYFGPGTRLLVL.

This clonotype was counted only a few times. J is TRBJ2-1 and V is TRBV24-1; 7 bases line up with TRBD2. V gave up 5 bases and J gave up 2 bases; unmatched junction bases: 8. Germline CDR1 reads KGHDR; CDR2 reads SFDVKD. The CDR3 totals 16 residues. In nucleotides, the CDR3 is TGTGCCACCAGTGGAGGGAGCGGGGAGGCCTACAATGAGCAGTTCTTC. It encodes CATSGGSGEAYNEQFF.

The chain employs TRBV5-1 and TRBJ2-2; 7 bases line up with TRBD1. Looked up from germline, CDR1 is SGHRS and CDR2 is YFSETQ. V trimming: 3 bases; J trimming: 3 bases; junction bases outside the gene matches: 11. This CDR3 has 17 amino acids. CDR3 sequence reads: CASSSTPGQSDTGELFF. The CDR3 coding sequence is TGCGCCAGCAGCTCCACACCGGGACAGTCGGACACCGGGGAGCTGTTTTTT.

In this sample, this clonotype turned up many times. This chain uses TRBV7-2 with TRBJ1-1; perhaps TRBD1 as D (5 bases). The CDR3 is 15 amino acids. V dropped 0 bases and J dropped 0 bases, with 8 bases sitting between them. Germline values: CDR1 SGHTA, CDR2 FQGNSA. The CDR3 DNA follows: TGTGCCAGCAGCTTAGCGGGAGGGGTGAACACTGAAGCTTTCTTT. Protein sequence: CASSLAGGVNTEAFF.

Ten or more counts support this clonotype. This rearrangement joins TRBV28 to TRBJ1-4; 9 nucleotides agree with TRBD1. This CDR3 region has 16 residues. Germline V lookup: CDR1 MDHEN, CDR2 SYDVKM. Trimming cost V 5 bases and J 5 bases; bases outside gene matches: 9. The DNA for the CDR3 is TGTGCCAGCAGTCCAAATACAGGGGGCCAGAATGAAAAACTGTTTTTT. Protein product: CASSPNTGGQNEKLFF.

The chain has TRBV4-1 and TRBJ1-2; D gene unclear. The germline V gene has CDR1 MGHRA and CDR2 YSYEKL. The V gene lost 0 bases and the J gene lost 0 bases, with 20 bases spanning the gap. The CDR3 has 19 residues. CDR3 coding DNA: TGCGCCAGCAGCCAAGATTATGCCCCGGTCTACGAGGCTAACTATGGCTACACCTTC. This sequence encodes CASSQDYAPVYEANYGYTF.

This clonotype was seen a handful of times. This CDR3 is CATGTGSTDTQYF. CDR3 nucleotides: TGTGCCACCGGGACAGGGTCCACAGATACGCAGTATTTT. This chain links TRBV15 with TRBJ2-3; 9 positions match TRBD1. V was clipped by 8 bases and J by 2 bases; unmatched bases: 2. Looked up from germline, CDR1 is LNHNV and CDR2 is YYDKDF (reference sequence). The CDR3 length is 13 residues.

This clonotype came up many times. The chain joins TRBV18 to TRBJ1-1; maybe TRBD1 (6 bases). Germline values: CDR1 KGHSH, CDR2 LQKENI. This CDR3 has 15 residues. V was clipped by 0 bases and J by 1 base, with 9 bases between them. CDR3 amino acids: CASSPPAGANTEAFF. CDR3 DNA: TGTGCCAGCTCACCACCGGCAGGGGCGAACACTGAAGCTTTCTTT.

The chain combines TRBV19 with TRBJ2-2, with TRBD2 matching 10 bases. The junction had 7 bases not matched to a gene; V was cut back by 5 bases and J by 1 base. Germline CDR1 and CDR2: LNHDA and SQIVND (reference sequence). CDR3 length: 17 amino acids. The CDR3 DNA is TGTGCCAGTAGTGGACCGGGACTAGCGATGAACACCGGGGAGCTGTTTTTT. This sequence encodes CASSGPGLAMNTGELFF.

This clonotype has at least ten counts. The V call is TRBV4-2, the J call TRBJ1-6, with D possibly being TRBD1 (6 bases). Germline V gene lookup returns CDR1 LGHNA and CDR2 YNFKEQ. This CDR3 is 15 amino acids long. V was cut by 8 bases and J by 7 bases, with 18 bases left in between. The CDR3 protein is CASGSFSDRNSPLHF. Here the CDR3 DNA reads TGTGCCAGCGGATCCTTCAGCGACAGGAATTCACCCCTCCACTTT.